This TCR beta chain is from a study of T cell responses to AZD1222 COVID-19 vaccine. This table comes from immunoSEQ multiplex PCR, and its TCRdb copy is limited to in-frame clones, with some not included. The table lists 67,000 or so clones, 84% of them singletons. CDR3 length: 13 residues. Germline V gene data show CDR1 as MNHEY and CDR2 as SVGAGI. The ends were cut back, 0 bases at V and 8 bases at J, with 10 bases in the middle. Regarding this clone: The antigen is not known.

Points from the study as a whole: Only six or seven AZD1222 recipients were seropositive at baseline. White British donors predominated, females outnumbered males, and clonal diversity was possibly underestimated. In the spike-specific TCR repertoire, nearly half reportedly target unmutated variant regions. It was only after the peak T cell response that any repertoires were sampled.

V is TRBV6-5 and J is TRBJ1-2; maybe TRBD1 (5 bases). The starting material was peripheral blood, obtained on day 0 of AZD1222 vaccination. The sequence was collected from an adult in good health. This CDR3 is CASSYSGTRGYTF. The CDR3 DNA follows: TGTGCCAGCAGTTACTCAGGGACGAGGGGCTACACCTTC.